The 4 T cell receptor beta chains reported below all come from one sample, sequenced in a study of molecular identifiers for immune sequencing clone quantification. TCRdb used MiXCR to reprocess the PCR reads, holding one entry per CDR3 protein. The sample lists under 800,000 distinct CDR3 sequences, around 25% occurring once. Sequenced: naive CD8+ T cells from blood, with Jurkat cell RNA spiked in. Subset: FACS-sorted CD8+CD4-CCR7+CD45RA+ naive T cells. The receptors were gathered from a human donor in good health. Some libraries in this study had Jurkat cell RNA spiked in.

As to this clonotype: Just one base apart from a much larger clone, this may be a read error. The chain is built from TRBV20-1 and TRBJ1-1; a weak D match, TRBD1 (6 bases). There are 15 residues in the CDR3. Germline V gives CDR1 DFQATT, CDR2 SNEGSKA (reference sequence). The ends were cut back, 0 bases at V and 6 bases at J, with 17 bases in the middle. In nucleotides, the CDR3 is TGCAGTGCTAGAGATCTCAGGGGCCGAAGGGCTGAAGCTTTCTTT. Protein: CSARDLRGRRAEAFF.

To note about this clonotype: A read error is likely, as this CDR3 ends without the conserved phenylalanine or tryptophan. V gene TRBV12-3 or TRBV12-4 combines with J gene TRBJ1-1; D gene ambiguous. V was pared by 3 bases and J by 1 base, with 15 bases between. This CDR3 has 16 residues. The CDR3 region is CASSFVLGQPNTEAFS. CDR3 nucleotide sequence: TGTGCCAGCAGTTTTGTCTTAGGGCAGCCGAACACTGAAGCTTTCTCT.

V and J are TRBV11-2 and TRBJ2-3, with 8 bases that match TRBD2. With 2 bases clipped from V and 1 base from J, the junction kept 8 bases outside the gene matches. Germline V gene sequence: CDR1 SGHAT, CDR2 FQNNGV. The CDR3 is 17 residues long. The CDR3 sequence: CASSLSITGGGTDTQYF. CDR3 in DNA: TGTGCCAGCAGCTTAAGTATAACGGGGGGGGGCACAGATACGCAGTATTTT.

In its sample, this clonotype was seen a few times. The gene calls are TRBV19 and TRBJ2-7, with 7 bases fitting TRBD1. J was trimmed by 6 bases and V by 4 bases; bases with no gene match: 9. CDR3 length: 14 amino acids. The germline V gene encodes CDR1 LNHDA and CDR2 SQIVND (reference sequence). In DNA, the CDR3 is TGTGCCAGTAGTAGAAACAGGGGAGTTGCCGAGCAGTACTTC. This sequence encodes CASSRNRGVAEQYF.